Presented here are 18 T cell receptor beta chains from one specimen sequenced in a study of cytomegalovirus exposure and HLA in healthy donors. A multiplex PCR was run with 60 Vbeta primers and 13 Jbeta primers. The method was immunoSEQ multiplex PCR; TCRdb's version includes in-frame clones alone and lacks a portion of them. The data contain 110,000 or so clones, around 74% of them seen just once; the ten biggest clones take up around 8.6%. The specimen sequenced was PBMCs. The receptor source for this set is a woman in her thirties or forties in good health and CMV-seropositive.

This chain joins TRBV7-2 and TRBJ2-2; no clear D. The CDR3 sequence is 15 residues long. V shed 0 bases and J shed 2 bases, with 7 bases lying between them. The germline CDR1 and CDR2 sequences are SGHTA and FQGNSA. The CDR3 sequence is CASSLANSNTGELFF. As DNA, the CDR3 is TGTGCCAGCAGCTTAGCGAACTCAAACACCGGGGAGCTGTTTTTT.

V usage is TRBV29-1 and J usage is TRBJ2-5; tentative D call: TRBD2 (5 bases). This CDR3 region has 14 residues. Trimming removed 5 bases from V and 2 bases from J, with 15 bases in between. CDR1 is SQVTM, CDR2 ANQGSEA, per germline. CDR3 residues: CSVSGSTLQETQYF. The CDR3 region has the DNA TGCAGCGTTAGCGGCAGCACCTTACAAGAGACCCAGTACTTC.

The rearrangement links TRBV7-2 to TRBJ2-2, with TRBD1 matching 10 bases. V trimming: 4 bases; J trimming: 4 bases; junction bases outside the gene matches: 9. The CDR3 runs to 17 residues. CDR1 is SGHTA, CDR2 FQGNSA, per germline. The CDR3 here is CASSWTRDRGATGELFF. In nucleotides, the CDR3 is TGTGCCAGCAGCTGGACGAGGGACAGGGGCGCCACCGGGGAGCTGTTTTTT.

The chain's CDR3 is CASSHRQGDYGYTF. The CDR3 DNA reads as TGCGCCAGCAGCCATAGACAGGGAGACTATGGCTACACCTTC. This chain connects TRBV4-3 to TRBJ1-2; 7 bases are shared with TRBD1. Trimming at V came to 3 bases and at J to 3 bases, leaving 4 bases not matched to a gene. There are 14 residues in the CDR3. The germline V gene has CDR1 LGHNA and CDR2 YSLEER.

In the case of this clone: One junction end disagrees with the germline gene, perhaps due to a read error. The chain employs TRBV6-5 and TRBJ1-2; TRBD1 is a possible D gene (6 bases). Looked up from germline, CDR1 is MNHEY and CDR2 is SVGAGI. This CDR3 is 15 amino acids long. CDR3 DNA: TGTGCCGGCAGTTACTCGACAGGCCGGCTCTATGGCTACACCTTC. It specifies CAGSYSTGRLYGYTF.

Details on this clone: Relative to the germline gene, one junction end is altered; a read error may explain this. This chain connects TRBV19 to TRBJ1-5, with 7 bases that match TRBD1. This CDR3 is 13 amino acids long. Looked up from germline, CDR1 is LNHDA and CDR2 is SQIVND (reference sequence). In DNA, the CDR3 is TGTGCCAGTAGTTTAGACAGGGTCCAGCCCCAGCATTTT. Residues: CASSLDRVQPQHF. Based on the CDR3 plus reference TRBV19 and TRBJ1-5, the full variable domain is DGGITQSPKYLFRKEGQNVTLSCEQNLNHDAMYWYRQDPGQGLRLIYYSQIVNDFQKGDIAEGYSVSREKKESFPLTVTSAQKNPTAFYLCASSLDRVQPQHFGDGTRLSIL.

The V gene is TRBV10-3, the J gene TRBJ2-5; D perhaps matches TRBD2 (6 bases). V was pared by 3 bases and J by 5 bases, with 10 bases between. This CDR3 has 13 residues. Germline V CDR1 and CDR2: ENHRY, SYGVKD. CDR3 amino acids: CAISDGSQETQYF. The CDR3 DNA is TGTGCCATCAGTGACGGGAGCCAGGAGACCCAGTACTTC.

The rearrangement uses TRBV4-2 and TRBJ1-4; TRBD1 might be the D (5 bases). Germline V CDR1 and CDR2: LGHNA, YNFKEQ. Trimming stripped 1 base from V and 5 bases from J, with 11 bases between. This CDR3 region has 15 residues. The CDR3 spells CASSQVRSGNEKLFF. As DNA, the CDR3 is TGTGCCAGCAGCCAAGTGAGGTCAGGGAATGAAAAACTGTTTTTT.

The rearrangement joins TRBV4-3 to TRBJ1-4; no definite D call. This CDR3 comprises 13 residues. Per the germline V gene, CDR1 is LGHNA and CDR2 is YSLEER. V lost 3 bases and J 5 bases, leaving 7 bases between the germline ends. In DNA form, the CDR3 reads TGCGCCAGCAGCCAGAGACTCAATGAAAAACTGTTTTTT. As protein: CASSQRLNEKLFF.

This chain connects TRBV5-4 to TRBJ2-7; the D gene is possibly TRBD2 (6 bases). Germline assignment: CDR1 SGHNT and CDR2 YYREEE (reference sequence). This CDR3 comprises 12 residues. V was cut by 3 bases and J by 2 bases, with 6 bases left in between. The DNA for the CDR3 is TGTGCCAGCAGCTGGGGGGCCTACGAGCAGTACTTC. Protein product: CASSWGAYEQYF.

This sequence joins TRBV7-2 and TRBJ2-2; TRBD1 might be the D (5 bases). The CDR3 is 14 residues long. In germline, CDR1 is SGHTA, CDR2 FQGNSA. With 3 bases removed from V and 7 bases from J, the gap between germline ends came to 12 bases. CDR3 amino acids: CASSFPGIGGELFF. The CDR3 nucleotides are TGTGCCAGCAGCTTCCCAGGGATCGGCGGGGAGCTGTTTTTT.

This rearrangement joins TRBV5-6 to TRBJ2-7, with D perhaps matching TRBD1 (5 bases). Germline V gives CDR1 SGHDT, CDR2 YYEEEE. This CDR3 is built from 10 residues. Trimming cost V 7 bases and J 4 bases, with 6 bases left between them. Here the CDR3 DNA reads TGTGCCAGCGGGGCGTACGAGCAGTACTTC. Translating gives CASGAYEQYF.

The chain is built from TRBV9 and TRBJ2-1; 9 positions match TRBD2. V lost 4 bases and J lost 8; bases outside the gene matches: 10. The germline CDR1 and CDR2 sequences are SGDLS and YYNGEE. The CDR3 runs to 15 residues. In DNA, the CDR3 is TGTGCCAGCAGCCCCCAGCGGGAGGTTAGGGATGAGCAGTTCTTC. Translation gives CASSPQREVRDEQFF.

The V gene is TRBV2, the J gene TRBJ2-2; TRBD2 matches 9 bases. The CDR3 extends over 16 amino acids. V shed 2 bases, J shed 1 base, and the junction held 2 bases outside the gene matches. Germline-derived CDR1 and CDR2 are SNHLY and FYNNEI. CDR3 amino acids: CASSELSGGNTGELFF. In DNA form, the CDR3 reads TGTGCCAGCAGTGAACTTAGCGGGGGGAACACCGGGGAGCTGTTTTTT.

The chain recombines TRBV5-1 with TRBJ2-1, with 10 bases identical to TRBD2. The CDR3 contains 17 residues. In germline, CDR1 is SGHRS, CDR2 YFSETQ. V lost 0 bases to trimming and J lost 7 bases; unmatched junction nucleotides: 10. The CDR3 protein is CASSLAQTSGVNNEQFF. CDR3 DNA: TGCGCCAGCAGCTTGGCCCAAACTAGCGGGGTGAATAATGAGCAGTTCTTC.

V gene TRBV7-3 combines with J gene TRBJ1-2; 7 positions match TRBD1. V was pared by 4 bases and J by 8 bases, with 7 bases of the junction left unmatched. CDR1 is SGHTA and CDR2 is FQGTGA in the germline V gene. This CDR3 region has 13 residues. The DNA of the CDR3 is TGTGCCAGCAGCTCTCGACAGGGCACAGGCTACACCTTC. Encoded protein: CASSSRQGTGYTF. Supplemented by reference TRBV7-3 and TRBJ1-2, the full variable domain reads GAGVSQTPSNKVTEKGKYVELRCDPISGHTALYWYRQSLGQGPEFLIYFQGTGAADDSGLPNDRFFAVRPEGSVSTLKIQRTERGDSAVYLCASSSRQGTGYTFGSGTRLTVV.

This clone was detected once. J is TRBJ1-4 and V is TRBV4-3, with D possibly being TRBD1 (6 bases). This CDR3 is 16 amino acids long. CDR1 is LGHNA and CDR2 is YSLEER in the germline V gene. V gave up 3 bases and J gave up 0 bases, with 11 bases separating them. The CDR3 loop reads CASSHWTEPTNEKLFF. In DNA form, the CDR3 reads TGCGCCAGCAGCCATTGGACAGAGCCAACTAATGAAAAACTGTTTTTT.

This clone showed up just a few times. Here the CDR3 reads CASSESWGVGNSPLHF. CDR3 bases: TGTGCCAGCAGTGAATCTTGGGGCGTGGGAAATTCACCCCTCCACTTT. The rearrangement uses TRBV25-1 and TRBJ1-6, with D perhaps matching TRBD1 (5 bases). The CDR3 covers 16 residues. Trimming removed 1 base from V and 7 bases from J, with 14 bases in between. Germline V lookup: CDR1 MGHDK, CDR2 SYGVNS.